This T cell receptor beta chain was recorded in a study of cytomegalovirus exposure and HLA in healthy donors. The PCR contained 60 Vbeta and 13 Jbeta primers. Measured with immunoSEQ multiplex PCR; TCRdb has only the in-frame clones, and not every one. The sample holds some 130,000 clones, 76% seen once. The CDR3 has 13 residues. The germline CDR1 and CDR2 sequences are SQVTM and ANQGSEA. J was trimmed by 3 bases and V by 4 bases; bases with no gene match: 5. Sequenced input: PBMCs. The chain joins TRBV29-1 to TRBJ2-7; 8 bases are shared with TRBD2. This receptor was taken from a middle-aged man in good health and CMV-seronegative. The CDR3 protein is CSVVRAGVYEQYF. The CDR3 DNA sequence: TGCAGCGTTGTACGAGCGGGAGTCTACGAGCAGTACTTC.